Shown below are 10 T cell receptor beta chains from a single sample sequenced in a study of T cells in Graves' hyperthyroidism and ophthalmopathy. TCR beta CDR3 sequences were amplified from RNA transcripts. Initially, a first-round RT-PCR of the TCR CDR3 employed the HTBI primer set. One entry per CDR3 protein, called by TCRdb with MiXCR from the multiplex PCR reads. This table has 400,000 to 600,000 distinct CDR3 sequences, around 16% appearing once. Sequenced: blood. These receptor sequences come from a woman in her twenties or thirties with Graves' ophthalmopathy.

This chain uses TRBV6-1 with TRBJ1-1; D may be TRBD1 (5 bases). The CDR3 extends over 14 amino acids. V was trimmed by 5 bases and J by 5 bases, leaving 15 bases between them. In germline, CDR1 is MNHNS, CDR2 SASEGT. CDR3 in DNA: TGTGCCAGCAGTTATCAGGGAAGGTGGACTGAAGCTTTCTTT. Encoded protein: CASSYQGRWTEAFF.

The gene calls are TRBV9 and TRBJ2-1; 7 bases are shared with TRBD2. Germline CDR1 is SGDLS and CDR2 is YYNGEE. This CDR3 region has 16 residues. V shed 3 bases, J shed 4 bases, and the junction held 10 bases outside the gene matches. DNA of the CDR3: TGTGCCAGCAGCGCGGAGGTGGGGGGGGGTTACAATGAGCAGTTCTTC. This translates into CASSAEVGGGYNEQFF.

Regarding this clonotype: A much larger clone lies a single base off, so this may be a read error. This chain connects TRBV20-1 to TRBJ2-7, with a tentative D call TRBD2 (6 bases). The CDR3 is 12 residues long. From germline, CDR1 is DFQATT and CDR2 SNEGSKA (reference sequence). The ends were cut back, 0 bases at V and 6 bases at J, with 9 bases in the middle. The CDR3 spells CSAREDYFEQYF. CDR3 nucleotide sequence: TGCAGTGCTAGAGAGGACTACTTCGAGCAGTACTTC.

This clonotype was recorded a few times. A read error is possible here, since a much larger clone lies one base away. This CDR3 fails to terminate in the conserved phenylalanine or tryptophan, so it likely reflects a read error. J is TRBJ1-1 and V is TRBV27; the match to TRBD1 covers 7 bases. The V segment lost 2 bases and the J segment 2 bases; nucleotides outside the gene matches: 2. The CDR3 totals 14 residues. Germline-derived CDR1 and CDR2 are MNHEY and SMNVEV (reference sequence). CDR3 loop: CASSLRGLNTEAFS. The CDR3 DNA reads as TGTGCCAGCAGTTTAAGGGGGCTTAACACTGAAGCTTTCTCT.

The sample holds many counts of this clonotype. The chain is built from TRBV2 and TRBJ1-6; D unresolved. V dropped 4 bases and J dropped 8 bases, with 12 bases sitting between them. The germline gives CDR1 SNHLY, CDR2 FYNNEI. This CDR3 comprises 14 residues. CDR3 nucleotides: TGTGCCAGCAGTGGCGAGGGCTCAGATTCACCCCTCCACTTT. Protein sequence: CASSGEGSDSPLHF.

V is TRBV20-1 and J is TRBJ2-7, with D unresolved. The CDR3 length is 13 residues. V lost 0 bases, J lost 6 bases, and 12 bases lay in between. Per the germline V gene, CDR1 is DFQATT and CDR2 is SNEGSKA (reference sequence). The CDR3 region has the DNA TGCAGTGCTAGAGATCAGCACCTGTTCGAGCAGTACTTC. Its translation is CSARDQHLFEQYF.

This clonotype turned up a few times. The genes are TRBV19 and TRBJ1-2, with D possibly matching TRBD1 (5 bases). This CDR3 spans 14 amino acids. From germline, CDR1 is LNHDA and CDR2 SQIVND (reference sequence). Trimming left V 9 bases short and J 4 bases short, with 18 bases between. CDR3 sequence: CASHSGQGSYGYTF. The CDR3 nucleotides read TGTGCCAGCCACTCGGGGCAGGGATCCTATGGCTACACCTTC. The whole variable domain, filled in from reference TRBV19 and TRBJ1-2, reads DGGITQSPKYLFRKEGQNVTLSCEQNLNHDAMYWYRQDPGQGLRLIYYSQIVNDFQKGDIAEGYSVSREKKESFPLTVTSAQKNPTAFYLCASHSGQGSYGYTFGSGTRLTVV.

This clonotype was detected ten times or more. The CDR3 nucleotides are TGTGCCAGCAGCCATGACGGAACCGGGGAGCTGTTTTTT. Translating it yields CASSHDGTGELFF. The chain links TRBV7-2 to TRBJ2-2; no clear D. The CDR3 sequence is 13 residues long. Germline CDR1 reads SGHTA; CDR2 reads FQGNSA. V was shortened by 5 bases and J by 5 bases, with 9 bases between the two germline ends.

Details on this clonotype: Without the conserved terminal phenylalanine or tryptophan, this CDR3 likely stems from a read error. The chain combines TRBV28 with TRBJ2-3, with a possible D match to TRBD2 (6 bases). Germline V lookup: CDR1 MDHEN, CDR2 SYDVKM. V was clipped by 3 bases and J by 0 bases, with 10 bases between them. The CDR3 sequence is 15 residues long. The chain's CDR3 is CASSLTGESTDTQYL. The CDR3 nucleotides are TGTGCCAGCAGTTTGACGGGAGAGAGCACAGATACGCAGTATCTT.

The J gene is TRBJ2-1, the V gene TRBV6-1; 10 bases map to TRBD2. Germline V gives CDR1 MNHNS, CDR2 SASEGT. The CDR3 spans 17 residues. V dropped 7 bases and J dropped 8; count of bases not matched to a gene: 17. The CDR3 DNA reads as TGTGCCAGCACCCTTCGCCGTCTAGCGGGAGTGGTGGATGAGCAGTTCTTC. Amino acids: CASTLRRLAGVVDEQFF.